This TCR beta chain emerged from a study of shared clonotypes between healthy human individuals. Study findings and constraints: An anticipated effect of sequencing depth on clonotype sharing among donors was recognized. Naive CD4 clonotype sharing across four donors was about 5.3%.

Germline V lookup: CDR1 SGHAT, CDR2 FQNNGV. Trimming took 5 bases from V and 6 from J; bases not matched to a gene: 7. The CDR3 has 16 amino acids. Concerning this clone itself: Its antigen is still unknown.

Donors were healthy HIV-negative adults without recently reported acute infections or vaccinations. Deep-level assay runs were performed. The method was immunoSEQ multiplex PCR; TCRdb's version includes in-frame clones alone and lacks a portion of them. The sample includes more than 2,000,000 clones, approximately 94% of them seen just once. This TCR was recovered from a man younger than 30 in good health. Material for sequencing was naive CD4+ T cells sorted from blood. The sample's subset: CD45RA+ positively selected. This chain joins TRBV11-2 and TRBJ1-6, with TRBD1 matching over 10 bases. As DNA, the CDR3 is TGTGCCAGCAGCCCAAGACAGGGGGCCTCTAATTCACCCCTCCACTTT. This codes for CASSPRQGASNSPLHF.